These T cell receptor beta chains were read from a single sample in a study of blood T cell repertoires in COVID-19. The protocol was immunoSEQ multiplex PCR, while the TCRdb copy is restricted to in-frame clones and leaves out a portion. Of fewer than 300,000 clones listed, 91% were seen once; the top ten hold roughly 2.3%. Sample: peripheral blood. These receptor sequences come from a woman younger than 45 with COVID-19, enrolled during active disease. The CDR3 runs from the conserved cysteine through the conserved F or W. D genes are given only for firm matches. Only some rows state a clone size, as once, few, many or a class for expanded clones.

>NA|TRBJ2-7|TRBV11-2|NA
CASSLGRTYEQYF
TGTGCCAGCAGCTTAGGACGGACTTACGAGCAGTACTTC
>TRBD1|TRBJ1-1|TRBV5-6|NA
CASSPTGARTEAFF
TGTGCCAGCAGTCCAACAGGGGCGCGCACTGAAGCTTTCTTT
>TRBD1|TRBJ1-1|TRBV5-6|NA
CASSPYRDRGTEAFF
TGTGCCAGCAGCCCCTACCGGGACAGGGGCACTGAAGCTTTCTTT
>TRBD1|TRBJ1-1|TRBV10-3|NA
CAISVGQVCFF
TGTGCCATCAGTGTTGGACAGGTCTGTTTCTTT
>NA|TRBJ1-1|TRBV29-1|NA
CSVEPPGGGTEAFF
TGCAGCGTTGAGCCCCCGGGAGGAGGGACTGAAGCTTTCTTT
>TRBD1|TRBJ2-7|TRBV2|NA
CASSGRQGAYEQYF
TGTGCCAGCAGTGGACGACAGGGTGCCTACGAGCAGTACTTC
>TRBD1|TRBJ2-5|TRBV29-1|NA
CSVDTGTGGKTQYF
TGCAGCGTTGACACCGGGACAGGGGGAAAGACCCAGTACTTC
>NA|TRBJ2-1|TRBV11-2|NA
CASSQRRSSYNEQFF
TGTGCCAGCAGCCAGAGACGGAGCTCCTACAATGAGCAGTTCTTC
>TRBD1|TRBJ1-2|TRBV28|NA
CASSLKGAWNGYTF
TGTGCCAGCAGTTTAAAGGGGGCGTGGAATGGCTACACCTTC
>TRBD2|TRBJ2-1|TRBV19|NA
CATLLTSGRQGEQFF
TGTGCCACCTTACTAACTAGCGGGAGGCAAGGTGAGCAGTTCTTC
>TRBD2|TRBJ2-5|TRBV6-1|NA
CASSEGGRVETQYF
TGTGCCAGCAGTGAGGGTGGGAGGGTAGAGACCCAGTACTTC
>TRBD2|TRBJ2-1|TRBV7-6|NA
CASSLLIRTSGSWYNEQFF
TGTGCCAGCAGCCTACTGATTAGGACTAGCGGGAGTTGGTACAATGAGCAGTTCTTC
>NA|TRBJ1-3|TRBV19|NA
CASTWGAGPSSGNTIYF
TGTGCCAGCACCTGGGGAGCTGGCCCGAGCTCTGGAAACACCATATATTTT
>TRBD2|TRBJ2-2|TRBV9|NA
CASSPIRLAGDTGELFF
TGTGCCAGCAGCCCGATCCGACTAGCGGGAGACACCGGGGAGCTGTTTTTT
>NA|TRBJ2-6|TRBV6-5|once
CASSRFSSGANVLTF
TGTGCCAGCAGTCGTTTTAGCTCTGGGGCCAACGTCCTGACTTTC
>TRBD1|TRBJ2-7|TRBV5-1|NA
CASSLGQDEQYF
TGCGCCAGCAGCTTAGGACAGGACGAGCAGTACTTC
>TRBD2|TRBJ2-3|TRBV4-1|NA
CASSQDLERSGRVPDTQYF
TGCGCCAGCAGCCAAGATTTGGAGCGTAGCGGGAGGGTTCCGGATACGCAGTATTTT
>TRBD1|TRBJ1-1|TRBV6-5|few
CASSYRGQANTEAFF
TGTGCCAGCAGCTACCGTGGACAGGCAAACACTGAAGCTTTCTTT
>NA|TRBJ2-2|TRBV24-1|NA
CATEGDRKNTGELFF
TGTGCCACCGAAGGAGACAGAAAGAACACCGGGGAGCTGTTTTTT
>NA|TRBJ1-1|TRBV6-1|NA
CASSEFRGGTEAFF
TGTGCCAGCAGTGAATTTCGAGGGGGAACTGAAGCTTTCTTT
>TRBD2|TRBJ2-2|TRBV24-1|NA
CATSDFTSGFTGELFF
TGTGCCACCAGTGATTTCACTAGCGGGTTTACCGGGGAGCTGTTTTTT
>NA|TRBJ1-3|TRBV2|NA
CASNMDGISGNTIYF
TGTGCCAGCAACATGGACGGGATCTCTGGAAACACCATATATTTT
>TRBD1|TRBJ2-1|TRBV3-1/TRBV3-2|NA
CASSQPPGQGFEQFF
TGTGCCAGCAGCCAACCGCCGGGACAGGGATTTGAGCAGTTCTTC
>NA|TRBJ1-5|TRBV7-8|NA
CASSLAHTSNQPQHF
TGTGCCAGCAGCTTAGCACATACTAGCAATCAGCCCCAGCATTTT
>TRBD2|TRBJ2-7|TRBV27|NA
CASSSSAGGTSGAYEQYF
TGTGCCAGCAGTTCCAGCGCCGGAGGGACTAGCGGTGCCTACGAGCAGTACTTC
>NA|TRBJ2-5|TRBV7-9|NA
CASSLGSVQETQYF
TGTGCCAGCAGCTTAGGGTCAGTCCAAGAGACCCAGTACTTC
>TRBD1|TRBJ2-2|TRBV9|NA
CASSAPGQGNTGELFF
TGTGCCAGCAGCGCACCGGGACAGGGAAACACCGGGGAGCTGTTTTTT
>TRBD1|TRBJ1-1|TRBV5-8|NA
CASSSGQGVAEAFF
TGTGCCAGCAGCTCAGGACAGGGGGTCGCTGAAGCTTTCTTT
>NA|TRBJ1-6|TRBV30|NA
CAWDRQANSPLHF
TGTGCCTGGGATCGACAGGCTAATTCACCCCTCCACTTT
>TRBD1|TRBJ1-4|TRBV6-5|NA
CASRKQGESNEKLFF
TGTGCCAGCAGGAAACAGGGGGAGAGTAATGAAAAACTGTTTTTT
>TRBD1|TRBJ1-1|TRBV5-1|once
CASSFGTGTEAFF
TGCGCCAGCAGTTTCGGGACAGGGACCGAAGCTTTCTTT
>TRBD2|TRBJ2-7|TRBV28|NA
CASRQAGVHEQYF
TGTGCCAGCAGGCAAGCGGGAGTCCACGAGCAGTACTTC
>NA|TRBJ1-6|TRBV19|NA
CASSTGRGKNSPLHF
TGTGCCAGTTCCACCGGGAGGGGGAAGAATTCACCCCTCCACTTT
>NA|TRBJ2-1|TRBV20-1|NA
CSEEAVNEQFF
TGCAGTGAAGAGGCAGTAAATGAGCAGTTCTTC
>TRBD2|TRBJ2-7|TRBV28|NA
CASSLLLGGFYEQYF
TGTGCCAGCAGTTTACTGTTGGGAGGGTTCTACGAGCAGTACTTC
>NA|TRBJ1-3|TRBV5-8|NA
CASSLRGSGNTIYF
TGTGCCAGCAGCTTACGGGGGAGCGGAAACACCATATATTTT
>NA|TRBJ1-4|TRBV28|NA
CASRGQSTEKLFF
TGTGCCAGCAGGGGACAATCGACTGAAAAACTGTTTTTT
>NA|TRBJ2-1|TRBV19|once
CASSTGYNEQFF
TGTGCCAGTAGTACAGGTTACAATGAGCAGTTCTTC
>NA|TRBJ1-1|TRBV5-1|once
CASSLARSGSSTEAFF
TGCGCCAGCAGCTTGGCACGGTCGGGATCGTCCACTGAAGCTTTCTTT
>TRBD2|TRBJ2-7|TRBV7-9|few
CASSLAETSGSEQYF
TGTGCCAGCAGCTTAGCGGAGACTAGCGGGAGCGAGCAGTACTTC
>TRBD2|TRBJ2-7|TRBV15|NA
CATSGGLAGGEQYF
TGTGCCACCAGCGGTGGACTAGCGGGAGGCGAGCAGTACTTC
>TRBD1|TRBJ1-4|TRBV7-9|once
CASSRGQGDSEKLFF
TGTGCCAGCAGTCGCGGACAGGGAGATAGTGAAAAACTGTTTTTT
>TRBD1|TRBJ1-2|TRBV3-1/TRBV3-2|NA
CASSNSGTGLGYTF
TGTGCCAGCAGCAATTCCGGGACAGGACTTGGCTACACCTTC
>NA|TRBJ2-1|TRBV6-5|NA
CASSRLSPYNEQFF
TGTGCCAGCAGTAGACTGTCCCCCTACAATGAGCAGTTCTTC
>NA|TRBJ1-5|TRBV6-5|NA
CASSLSMEQPQHF
TGTGCCAGCAGTCTTAGCATGGAGCAGCCCCAGCATTTT
>TRBD1|TRBJ1-2|TRBV5-8|few
CASSVQQGPYGYTF
TGTGCCAGCAGCGTCCAACAGGGGCCCTATGGCTACACCTTC
>NA|TRBJ1-2|TRBV3-1/TRBV3-2|NA
CASSQVRAGEGYTF
TGTGCCAGCAGCCAAGTAAGGGCAGGGGAAGGCTACACCTTC
>TRBD1|TRBJ1-2|TRBV10-3|NA
CAISESTGQGYYGYTF
TGTGCCATCAGTGAGTCGACGGGACAGGGGTACTATGGCTACACCTTC
>NA|TRBJ1-1|TRBV28|NA
CASSSGGDNTEAFF
TGTGCCAGCAGTTCCGGTGGAGATAACACTGAAGCTTTCTTT
>NA|TRBJ1-2|TRBV3-1/TRBV3-2|NA
CASSQGRANGYTF
TGTGCCAGCAGCCAGGGGAGGGCCAATGGCTACACCTTC
>NA|TRBJ2-1|TRBV5-4|NA
CATSRPSGDNEQFF
TGTGCCACCTCCCGCCCCAGCGGCGACAATGAGCAGTTCTTC
>NA|TRBJ2-7|TRBV15|NA
CATSRDRTFYEQYF
TGTGCCACCAGCAGAGATAGAACTTTTTACGAGCAGTACTTC
>NA|TRBJ2-7|TRBV2|once
CASSTGLYEQYF
TGTGCCAGCAGTACAGGGTTGTACGAGCAGTACTTC
>TRBD2|TRBJ2-1|TRBV25-1|NA
CASSLGAGEFF
TGTGCCAGCAGTCTGGGTGCGGGAGAATTCTTC
>NA|TRBJ1-5|TRBV3-1/TRBV3-2|NA
CASSAHGPNQPQHF
TGTGCCAGCAGCGCGCATGGGCCTAATCAGCCCCAGCATTTT